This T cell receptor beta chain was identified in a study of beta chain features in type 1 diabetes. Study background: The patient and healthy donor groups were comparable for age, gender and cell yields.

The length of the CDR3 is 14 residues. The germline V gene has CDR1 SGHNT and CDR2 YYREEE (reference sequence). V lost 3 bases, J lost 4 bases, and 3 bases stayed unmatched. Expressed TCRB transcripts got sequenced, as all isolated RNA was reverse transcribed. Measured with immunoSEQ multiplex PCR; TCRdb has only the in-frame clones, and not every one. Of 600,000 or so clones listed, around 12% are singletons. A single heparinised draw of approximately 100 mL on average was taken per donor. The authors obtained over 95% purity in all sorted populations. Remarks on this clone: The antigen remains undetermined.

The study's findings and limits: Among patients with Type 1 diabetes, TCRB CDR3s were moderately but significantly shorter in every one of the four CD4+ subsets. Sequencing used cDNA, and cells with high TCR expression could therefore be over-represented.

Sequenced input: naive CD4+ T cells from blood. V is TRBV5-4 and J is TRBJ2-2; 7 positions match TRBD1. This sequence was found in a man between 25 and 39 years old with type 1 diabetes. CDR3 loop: CASSSTGSTGELFF. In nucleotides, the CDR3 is TGTGCCAGCAGCTCGACAGGGAGCACCGGGGAGCTGTTTTTT.